Included here is one T cell receptor (beta chain) sequence, with context. Per the original methods: From reference gene primer amplification, estimates of nucleated cell counts were derived. TCRdb keeps only in-frame clones here, not all; method: immunoSEQ multiplex PCR. The DNA was the basis for D and trimming; V, J and clone size are from that table. This sample has around 70,000 clones, with nearly 85% found just once. The CDR3 sequence is 13 residues long. The V gene's germline CDR1 is LGHDT and CDR2 YNNKEL (reference sequence). Trimming took off 1 base at V and 3 bases at J, with 6 bases between the two ends. The data belong to a study of blood T cell repertoires in COVID-19. Overall study: PBMCs, B-cell-depleted T cells, or T cells provided the cDNA or gDNA that made up the material.

The origin of this receptor is a woman between 55 and 75 years old with acute or convalescent COVID-19. Sequenced: peripheral blood. This sequence joins TRBV3-1 (or the pseudogene TRBV3-2) and TRBJ1-1, with a weak D call TRBD1 (6 bases). DNA for the CDR3: TGTGCCAGCAGCCAAGCAGGGGACACTGAAGCTTTCTTT. Residues: CASSQAGDTEAFF.